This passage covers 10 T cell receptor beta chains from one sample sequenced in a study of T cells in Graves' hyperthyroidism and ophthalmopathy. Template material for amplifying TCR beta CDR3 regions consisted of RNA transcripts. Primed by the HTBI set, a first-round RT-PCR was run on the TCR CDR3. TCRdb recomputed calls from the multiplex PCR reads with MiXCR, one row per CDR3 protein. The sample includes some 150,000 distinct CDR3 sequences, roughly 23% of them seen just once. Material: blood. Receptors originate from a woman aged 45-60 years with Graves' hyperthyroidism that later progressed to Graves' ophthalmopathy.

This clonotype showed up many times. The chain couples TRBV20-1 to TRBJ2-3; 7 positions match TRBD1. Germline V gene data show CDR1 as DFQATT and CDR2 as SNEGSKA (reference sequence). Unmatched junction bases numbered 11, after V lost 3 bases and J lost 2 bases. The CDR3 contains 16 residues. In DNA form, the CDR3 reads TGCAGTGCTAGCAATTTAGAACAGGGGTTCACAGATACGCAGTATTTT. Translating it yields CSASNLEQGFTDTQYF.

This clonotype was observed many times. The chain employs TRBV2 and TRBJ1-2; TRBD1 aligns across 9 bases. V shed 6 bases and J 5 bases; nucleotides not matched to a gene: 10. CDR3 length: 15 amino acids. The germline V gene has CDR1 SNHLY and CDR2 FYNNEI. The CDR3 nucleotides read TGTGCCAGCAGGGACAGGGGCCCGAGAGGGTATGGCTACACCTTC. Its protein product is CASRDRGPRGYGYTF.

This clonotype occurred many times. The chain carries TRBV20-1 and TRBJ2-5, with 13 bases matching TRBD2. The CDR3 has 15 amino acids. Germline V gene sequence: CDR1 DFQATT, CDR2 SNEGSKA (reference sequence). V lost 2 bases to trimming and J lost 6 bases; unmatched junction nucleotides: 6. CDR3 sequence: CSARSRLAGGKTQYF. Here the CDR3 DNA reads TGCAGTGCTAGATCCCGACTAGCGGGAGGAAAGACCCAGTACTTC.

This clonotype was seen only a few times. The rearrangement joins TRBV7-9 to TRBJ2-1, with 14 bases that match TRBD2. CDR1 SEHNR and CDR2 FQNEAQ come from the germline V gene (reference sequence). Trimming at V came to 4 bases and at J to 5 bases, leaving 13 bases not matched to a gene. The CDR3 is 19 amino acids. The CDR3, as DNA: TGTGCCAGCAGCTCTCAAGGCGGGACTAGCGGGAGACGGCACAATGAGCAGTTCTTC. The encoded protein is CASSSQGGTSGRRHNEQFF.

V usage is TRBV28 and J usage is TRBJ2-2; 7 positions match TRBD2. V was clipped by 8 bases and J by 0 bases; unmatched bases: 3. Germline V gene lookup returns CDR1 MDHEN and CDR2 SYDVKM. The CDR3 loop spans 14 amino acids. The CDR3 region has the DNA TGTGCCAGCGATCGGGGGGCGAACACCGGGGAGCTGTTTTTT. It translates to CASDRGANTGELFF.

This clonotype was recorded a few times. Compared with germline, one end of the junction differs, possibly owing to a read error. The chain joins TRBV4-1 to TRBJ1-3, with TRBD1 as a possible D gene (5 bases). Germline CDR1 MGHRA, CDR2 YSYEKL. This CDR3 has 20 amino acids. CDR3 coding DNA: TGCGCCAGCAGTCAAGCCGCCCGGGGGATTAAAGGGAGCTCTGGAAACACCATATATTTT. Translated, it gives CASSQAARGIKGSSGNTIYF.

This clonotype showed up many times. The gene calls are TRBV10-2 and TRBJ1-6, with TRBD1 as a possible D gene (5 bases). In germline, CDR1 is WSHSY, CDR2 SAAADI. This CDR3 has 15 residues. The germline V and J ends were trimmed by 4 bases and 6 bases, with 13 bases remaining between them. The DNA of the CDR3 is TGCGCCAGCAGTGTCTCCAGGGCCGGTAATTCACCCCTCCACTTT. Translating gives CASSVSRAGNSPLHF.

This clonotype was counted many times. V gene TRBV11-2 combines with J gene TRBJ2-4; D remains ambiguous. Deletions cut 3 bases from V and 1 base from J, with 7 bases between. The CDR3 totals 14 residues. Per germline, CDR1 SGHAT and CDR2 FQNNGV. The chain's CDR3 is CASSLELAKNIQYF. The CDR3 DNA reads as TGTGCCAGCAGCTTGGAATTGGCCAAAAACATTCAGTACTTC.

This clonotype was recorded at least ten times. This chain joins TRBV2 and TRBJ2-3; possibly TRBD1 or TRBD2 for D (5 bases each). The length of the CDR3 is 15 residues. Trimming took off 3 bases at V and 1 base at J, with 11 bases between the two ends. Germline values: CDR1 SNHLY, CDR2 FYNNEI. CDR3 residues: CASSDGGLRTDTQYF. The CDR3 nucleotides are TGTGCCAGCAGTGATGGGGGTCTGCGCACAGATACGCAGTATTTT.

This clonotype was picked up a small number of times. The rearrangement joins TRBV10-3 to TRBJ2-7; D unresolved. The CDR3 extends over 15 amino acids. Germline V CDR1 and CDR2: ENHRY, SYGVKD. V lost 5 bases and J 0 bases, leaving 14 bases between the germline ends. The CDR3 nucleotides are TGTGCCATCAGTCGGTTGCGCGATGGCTCCTACGAGCAGTACTTC. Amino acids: CAISRLRDGSYEQYF.